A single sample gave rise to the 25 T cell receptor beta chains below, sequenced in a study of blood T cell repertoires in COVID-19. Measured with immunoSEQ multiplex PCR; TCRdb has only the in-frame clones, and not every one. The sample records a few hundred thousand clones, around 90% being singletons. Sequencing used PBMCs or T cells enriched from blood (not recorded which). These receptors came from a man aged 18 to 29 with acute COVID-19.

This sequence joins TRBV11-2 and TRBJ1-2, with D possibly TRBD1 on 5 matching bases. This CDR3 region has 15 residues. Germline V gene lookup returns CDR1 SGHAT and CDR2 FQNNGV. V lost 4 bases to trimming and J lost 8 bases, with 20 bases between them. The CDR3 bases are TGTGCCAGCAGCTCCGGGACCGGGGGACGTCTGGGCTACACCTTC. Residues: CASSSGTGGRLGYTF.

CDR3 sequence: CASSDSGGAGNEQFF. The CDR3 nucleotides are TGTGCCAGCAGTGACAGTGGGGGCGCTGGTAATGAGCAGTTCTTC. This chain joins TRBV6-4 and TRBJ2-1; possible D gene TRBD1, 6 bases. CDR3 length: 15 amino acids. The ends were cut back, 2 bases at V and 7 bases at J, with 15 bases in the middle. Germline V gene data show CDR1 as MRHNA and CDR2 as SNTAGT.

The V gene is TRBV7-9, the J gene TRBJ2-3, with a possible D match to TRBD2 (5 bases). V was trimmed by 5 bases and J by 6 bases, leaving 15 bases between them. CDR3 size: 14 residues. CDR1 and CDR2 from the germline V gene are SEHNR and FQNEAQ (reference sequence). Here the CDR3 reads CASSGDVGSDTQYF. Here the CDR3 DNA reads TGTGCCAGCAGCGGCGATGTTGGGAGCGATACGCAGTATTTT.

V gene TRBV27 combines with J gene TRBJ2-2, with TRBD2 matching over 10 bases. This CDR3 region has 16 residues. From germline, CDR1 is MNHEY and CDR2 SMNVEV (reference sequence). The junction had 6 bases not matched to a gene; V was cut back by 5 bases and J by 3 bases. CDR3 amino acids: CASSNSGRSDTGELFF. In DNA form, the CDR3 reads TGTGCCAGCAGTAATAGCGGGAGGTCGGACACCGGGGAGCTGTTTTTT.

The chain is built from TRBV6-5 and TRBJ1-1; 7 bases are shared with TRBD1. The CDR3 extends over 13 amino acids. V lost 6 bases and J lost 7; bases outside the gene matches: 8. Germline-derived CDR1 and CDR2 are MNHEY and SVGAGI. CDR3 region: CASSPGQPGEAFF. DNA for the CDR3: TGTGCCAGCAGCCCGGGACAGCCCGGTGAAGCTTTCTTT.

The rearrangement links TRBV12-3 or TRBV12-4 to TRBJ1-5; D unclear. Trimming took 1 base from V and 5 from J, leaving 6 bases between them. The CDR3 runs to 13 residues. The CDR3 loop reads CASSLGGDQPQHF. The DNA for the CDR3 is TGTGCCAGCAGTTTAGGCGGGGATCAGCCCCAGCATTTT.

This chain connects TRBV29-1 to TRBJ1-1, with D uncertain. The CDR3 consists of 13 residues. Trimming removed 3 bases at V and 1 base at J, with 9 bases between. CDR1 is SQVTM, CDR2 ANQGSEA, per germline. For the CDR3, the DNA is TGCAGCGTTGAGGCCTCGTCGAACACTGAAGCTTTCTTT. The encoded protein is CSVEASSNTEAFF.

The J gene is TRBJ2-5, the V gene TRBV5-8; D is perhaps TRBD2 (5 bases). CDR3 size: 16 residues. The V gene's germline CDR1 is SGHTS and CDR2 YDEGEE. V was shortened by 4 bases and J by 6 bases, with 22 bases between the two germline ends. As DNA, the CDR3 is TGTGCCAGCAGCCAGATAGTGGGGAGAGGCGGAAAGACCCAGTACTTC. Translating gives CASSQIVGRGGKTQYF.

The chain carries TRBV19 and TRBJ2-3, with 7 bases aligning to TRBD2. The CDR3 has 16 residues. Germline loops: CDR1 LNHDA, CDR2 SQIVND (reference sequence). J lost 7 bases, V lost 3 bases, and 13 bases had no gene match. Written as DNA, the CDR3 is TGTGCCAGTAGTATTCAGGGCGGACTAGATGAGAATACGCAGTATTTT. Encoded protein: CASSIQGGLDENTQYF.

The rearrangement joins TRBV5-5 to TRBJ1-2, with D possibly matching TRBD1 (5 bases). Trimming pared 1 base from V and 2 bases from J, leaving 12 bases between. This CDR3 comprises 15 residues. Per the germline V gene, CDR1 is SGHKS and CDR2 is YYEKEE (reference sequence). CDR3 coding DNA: TGTGCCAGCAGCTTGTTCCCGGACACAAACTATGGCTACACCTTC. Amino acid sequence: CASSLFPDTNYGYTF.

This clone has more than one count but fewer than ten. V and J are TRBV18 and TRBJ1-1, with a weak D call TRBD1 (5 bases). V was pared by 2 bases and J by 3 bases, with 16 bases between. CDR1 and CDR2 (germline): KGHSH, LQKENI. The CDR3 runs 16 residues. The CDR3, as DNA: TGTGCCAGCTCACCAAGGGGATTCTATGCGGACACTGAAGCTTTCTTT. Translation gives CASSPRGFYADTEAFF.

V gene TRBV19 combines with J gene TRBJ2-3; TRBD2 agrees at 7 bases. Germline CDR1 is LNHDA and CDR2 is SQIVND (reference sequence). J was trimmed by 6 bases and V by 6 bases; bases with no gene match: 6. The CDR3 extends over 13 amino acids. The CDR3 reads CASRREWGDTQYF. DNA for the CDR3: TGTGCCAGTAGGCGGGAGTGGGGGGATACGCAGTATTTT.

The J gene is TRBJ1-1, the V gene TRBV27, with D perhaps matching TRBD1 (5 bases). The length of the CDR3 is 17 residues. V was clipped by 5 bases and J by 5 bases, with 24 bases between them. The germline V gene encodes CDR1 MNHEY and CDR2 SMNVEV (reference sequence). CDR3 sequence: CASSLKVFTGGGTEAFF. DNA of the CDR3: TGTGCCAGCAGTCTAAAGGTCTTTACGGGGGGAGGAACTGAAGCTTTCTTT.

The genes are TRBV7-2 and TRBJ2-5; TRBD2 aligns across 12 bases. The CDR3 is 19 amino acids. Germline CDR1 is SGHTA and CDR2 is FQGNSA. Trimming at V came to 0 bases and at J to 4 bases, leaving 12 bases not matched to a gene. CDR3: CASSLASASGRAGGETQYF. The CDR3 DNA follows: TGTGCCAGCAGCTTAGCTTCGGCTAGCGGGAGGGCCGGAGGAGAGACCCAGTACTTC.

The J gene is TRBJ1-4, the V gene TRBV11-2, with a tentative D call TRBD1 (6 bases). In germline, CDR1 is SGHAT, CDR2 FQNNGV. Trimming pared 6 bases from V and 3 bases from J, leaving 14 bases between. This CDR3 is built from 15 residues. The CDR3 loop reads CASRSRDTSNEKLFF. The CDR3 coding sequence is TGTGCCAGCAGATCCCGGGACACCTCTAATGAAAAACTGTTTTTT.

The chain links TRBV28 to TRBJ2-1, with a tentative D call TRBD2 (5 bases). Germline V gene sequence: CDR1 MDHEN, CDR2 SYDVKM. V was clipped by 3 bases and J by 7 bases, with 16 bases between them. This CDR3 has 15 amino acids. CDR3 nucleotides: TGTGCCAGCAGTTTCCAGGCCCCACGGGGTAATGAGCAGTTCTTC. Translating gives CASSFQAPRGNEQFF.

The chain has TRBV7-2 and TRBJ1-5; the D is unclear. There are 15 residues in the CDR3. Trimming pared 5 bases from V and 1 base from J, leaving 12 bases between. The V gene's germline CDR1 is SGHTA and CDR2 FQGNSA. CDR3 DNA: TGTGCCAGCAGCGACATCTGGGCCAGCAATCAGCCCCAGCATTTT. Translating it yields CASSDIWASNQPQHF.

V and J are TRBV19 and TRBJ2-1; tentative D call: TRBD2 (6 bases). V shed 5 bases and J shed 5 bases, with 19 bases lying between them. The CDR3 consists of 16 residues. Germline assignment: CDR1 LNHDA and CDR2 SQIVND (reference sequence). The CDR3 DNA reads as TGTGCCAGTAGTGTAAAGACTAGTTTTGGCCACAATGAGCAGTTCTTC. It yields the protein CASSVKTSFGHNEQFF.

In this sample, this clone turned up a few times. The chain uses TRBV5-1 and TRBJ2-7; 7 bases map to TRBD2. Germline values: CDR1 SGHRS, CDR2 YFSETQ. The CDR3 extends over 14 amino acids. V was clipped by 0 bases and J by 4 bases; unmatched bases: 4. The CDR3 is CASSLDWTRYEQYF. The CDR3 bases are TGCGCCAGCAGCTTGGATTGGACTAGATACGAGCAGTACTTC.

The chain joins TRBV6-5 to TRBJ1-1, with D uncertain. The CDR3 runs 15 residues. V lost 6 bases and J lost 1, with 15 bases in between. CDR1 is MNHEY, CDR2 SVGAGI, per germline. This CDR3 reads CASSPWGAPNTEAFF. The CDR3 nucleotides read TGTGCCAGCAGCCCCTGGGGAGCCCCGAACACTGAAGCTTTCTTT.

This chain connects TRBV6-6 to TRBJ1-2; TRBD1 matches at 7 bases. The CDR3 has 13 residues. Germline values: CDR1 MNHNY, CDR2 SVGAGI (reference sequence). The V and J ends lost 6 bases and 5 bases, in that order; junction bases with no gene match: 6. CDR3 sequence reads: CASSLDREYGYTF. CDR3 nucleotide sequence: TGTGCCAGCAGCCTCGACAGGGAATATGGCTACACCTTC.

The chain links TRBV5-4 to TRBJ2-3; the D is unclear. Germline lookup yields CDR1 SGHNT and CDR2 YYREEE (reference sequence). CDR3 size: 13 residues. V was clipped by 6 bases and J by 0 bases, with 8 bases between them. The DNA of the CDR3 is TGTGCCAGCAAAACCGGGAGCACAGATACGCAGTATTTT. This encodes CASKTGSTDTQYF.

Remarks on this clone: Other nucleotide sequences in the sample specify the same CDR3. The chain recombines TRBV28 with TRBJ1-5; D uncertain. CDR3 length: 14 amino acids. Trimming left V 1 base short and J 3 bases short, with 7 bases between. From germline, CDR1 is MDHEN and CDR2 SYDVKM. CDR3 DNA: TGTGCCAGCAGTTTATCCGGGGACAATCAGCCCCAGCATTTT. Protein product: CASSLSGDNQPQHF.

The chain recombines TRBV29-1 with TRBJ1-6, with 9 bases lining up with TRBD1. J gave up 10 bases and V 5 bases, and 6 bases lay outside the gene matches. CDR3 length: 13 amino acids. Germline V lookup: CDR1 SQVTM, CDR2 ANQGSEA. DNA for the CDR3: TGCAGCGTTATACGGGACAGGGAATCACCCCTCCACTTT. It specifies CSVIRDRESPLHF. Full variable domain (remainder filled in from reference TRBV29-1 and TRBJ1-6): SAVISQKPSRDICQRGTSLTIQCQVDSQVTMMFWYRQQPGQSLTLIATANQGSEATYESGFVIDKFPISRPNLTFSTLTVSNMSPEDSSIYLCSVIRDRESPLHFGNGTRLTVT.

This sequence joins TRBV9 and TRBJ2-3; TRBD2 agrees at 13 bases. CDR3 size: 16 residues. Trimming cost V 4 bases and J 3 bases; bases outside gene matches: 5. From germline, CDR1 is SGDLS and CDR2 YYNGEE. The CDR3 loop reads CASSSGLAGVTDTQYF. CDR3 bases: TGTGCCAGCAGCTCCGGACTAGCGGGAGTAACAGATACGCAGTATTTT.